The clone carrying this T cell receptor beta chain was picked up a small number of times. Its antigen remains unknown. The germline V and J ends were trimmed by 6 bases and 1 base, with 13 bases remaining between them. Germline V gene data show CDR1 as LNHDA and CDR2 as SQIVND (reference sequence). This CDR3 is built from 15 residues. The data were obtained in a study of tumour-infiltrating T cells in Burkitt lymphoma. At the level of the study: Patients covered every epidemiological subtype of Burkitt lymphoma. Productive clonality predicted overall and progression-free survival. Study-wide results and caveats: Several public clonotypes recurred in numerous Burkitt lymphoma patients.

Produced via immunoSEQ multiplex PCR; TCRdb's table is partial and in-frame only. Of fewer than 1,000 clones in the sample, less than 75% were seen once. This receptor was taken from a human donor with Burkitt lymphoma. V is TRBV19 and J is TRBJ1-5; D might be TRBD1 (6 bases). The sequenced sample was tumor tissue. CDR3 nucleotides: TGTGCCAGTAGCCTCGCAGGGGCAAGCAATCAGCCCCAGCATTTT. Translating it yields CASSLAGASNQPQHF.